The next 28 T cell receptor beta chains were all read from a single sample in a study of T-cell reconstitution after alpha-beta-depleted transplantation in children (dated by TCRdb to between 2015 and 2016). The treatment or condition label here, explained by the study, means: allogeneic hematopoietic cell transplantation with graft depleted of TCRalphabeta T cells and CD19 B cells. To prepare the library, PCR was applied. The listed sequencing device is Illumina HiSeq 2500. TCR library preparation used molecular barcoding, with unique molecular identifiers applied to normalize quantification of the TCRbeta repertoire. TCRdb trimmed the raw reads at Q25, called clones with MiXCR and kept productive beta chains. One record per CDR3 amino acid sequence lists the most common genes and DNA. The sample table contains nearly 350,000 distinct CDR3 sequences; only one count was recorded for 15% to 20% of them. The ten most abundant clones make up about 41% of the sample.

This material consisted of PBMCs, mostly from graft donor cells, taken 360 days after TCRalphabeta/CD19-depleted stem cell transplant. Receptors were obtained from a male patient aged 2-9 years who had a stem cell transplant for acute lymphoblastic leukemia, so the T cells may come from the graft donor.

The V call is TRBV4-2, the J call TRBJ2-7; D perhaps matches TRBD1 (5 bases). The CDR3 loop spans 15 amino acids. CDR1 is LGHNA and CDR2 is YNFKEQ in the germline V gene. Trimming stripped 0 bases from V and 2 bases from J, with 11 bases between. The CDR3 loop is CASSQETAGTYEQYF. The CDR3 nucleotides are TGTGCCAGCAGCCAAGAGACAGCTGGGACCTACGAGCAGTACTTC.

This chain links TRBV3-1 with TRBJ2-7, with 7 bases matching TRBD2. The CDR3 runs 14 residues. Germline V gene sequence: CDR1 LGHDT, CDR2 YNNKEL (reference sequence). V shed 2 bases and J 3 bases; nucleotides not matched to a gene: 4. The CDR3 sequence: CASSQTRDYYEQYF. The CDR3 region has the DNA TGTGCCAGCAGCCAAACACGGGACTACTACGAGCAGTACTTC.

This clonotype was seen at least ten times. The rearrangement uses TRBV12-3 or TRBV12-4 and TRBJ2-1; 8 nucleotides align to TRBD2. The CDR3 runs 22 residues. V shed 3 bases and J 0 bases; nucleotides not matched to a gene: 22. This CDR3 reads CASSFKLSGLASPRGSYNEQFF. The DNA of the CDR3 is TGTGCCAGCAGTTTTAAGTTGAGCGGACTAGCTAGCCCTCGGGGCTCCTACAATGAGCAGTTCTTC.

The CDR3, as DNA: TGTGCCAGCACCTCCGGCCTCGACAGGGACATTCAGTACTTC. Amino acid sequence: CASTSGLDRDIQYF. J is TRBJ2-4 and V is TRBV12-3 or TRBV12-4, with 7 bases that match TRBD1. The CDR3 covers 14 residues. V trimming: 7 bases; J trimming: 8 bases; junction bases outside the gene matches: 11.

The genes are TRBV28 and TRBJ1-2; D gene uncertain. Between the trimmed V and J ends, which lost 5 bases and 3 bases, there was a span of 10 bases. The CDR3 covers 13 residues. The germline V gene has CDR1 MDHEN and CDR2 SYDVKM. This CDR3 reads CASSPQSHYGYTF. The CDR3 region has the DNA TGTGCCAGCAGTCCCCAGTCACACTATGGCTACACCTTC.

This clonotype has a handful of counts. CDR3 loop: CASSQVGQGGEKLFF. CDR3 sequence (DNA): TGTGCCAGCAGCCAAGTGGGGCAGGGAGGGGAAAAACTGTTTTTT. The chain links TRBV4-2 to TRBJ1-4; possibly TRBD1 for D (5 bases). CDR1 LGHNA and CDR2 YNFKEQ come from the germline V gene. V lost 1 base and J 8 bases, leaving 14 bases between the germline ends. This CDR3 has 15 amino acids.

On this clonotype: One end of the junction does not line up with germline, which may come from a read error. V and J are TRBV12-3 or TRBV12-4 and TRBJ2-3; 10 nucleotides agree with TRBD1. This CDR3 is 18 amino acids long. Here the CDR3 DNA reads TGTACCAGCAGTTTAGGGGACAGGGGAACTTGGGGCACAGATACGCAGTATTTT. Its translation is CTSSLGDRGTWGTDTQYF.

V and J are TRBV20-1 and TRBJ1-5, with a possible D match to TRBD1 (5 bases). V gave up 8 bases and J gave up 3 bases, with 14 bases separating them. Per the germline V gene, CDR1 is DFQATT and CDR2 is SNEGSKA (reference sequence). The CDR3 is made up of 13 amino acids. Here the CDR3 DNA reads TGCAGTCAAGCTAGGGGATTCAATCAGCCCCAGCATTTT. Protein: CSQARGFNQPQHF.

The chain links TRBV6-2 or TRBV6-3 to TRBJ2-3; TRBD2 might be the D (7 bases). Germline V gene lookup returns CDR1 MNHEY and CDR2 SVGEGT. V lost 0 bases, J lost 4 bases, and 17 bases lay in between. This CDR3 region has 17 residues. The DNA of the CDR3 is TGTGCCAGCAGTTACTCCGGGGGGCCGACCAGAGCAGATACGCAGTATTTT. Translation: CASSYSGGPTRADTQYF.

Note on this clonotype: This may stem from a read error, because a much larger clone lies one nucleotide away. The chain has TRBV3-1 and TRBJ2-1, with 8 bases identical to TRBD2. V lost 1 base and J lost 6; bases outside the gene matches: 11. Germline values: CDR1 LGHDT, CDR2 YNNKEL (reference sequence). This CDR3 spans 17 amino acids. CDR3 residues: CASSQVRQAGALNEQFF. For the CDR3, the DNA is TGTGCCAGCAGCCAAGTTCGGCAAGCGGGAGCCCTCAATGAGCAGTTCTTC.

The chain employs TRBV12-3 or TRBV12-4 and TRBJ1-5; D uncertain. V was cut by 3 bases and J by 3 bases, with 9 bases left in between. The CDR3 has 14 residues. CDR3 bases: TGTGCCAGCAGTTTTACGCAGTCCAATCAGCCCCAGCATTTT. Its translation: CASSFTQSNQPQHF.

This clonotype was seen more than once but under ten times. This chain uses TRBV19 with TRBJ2-7; 10 bases map to TRBD2. CDR3 length equals 16 residues. The ends lost 3 bases at V and 2 bases at J; junction bases unmatched: 7. Germline CDR1 LNHDA, CDR2 SQIVND (reference sequence). CDR3 DNA: TGTGCCAGTAGTATTGCTCTAGCGGGAGCGACCTACGAGCAGTACTTC. This encodes CASSIALAGATYEQYF.

The chain is built from TRBV29-1 and TRBJ2-7; either TRBD1 or TRBD2 may fit D (5 bases each). The CDR3 has 14 residues. Germline V gene lookup returns CDR1 SQVTM and CDR2 ANQGSEA. The V end was cut by 2 bases, the J end by 0 bases, with 11 bases between. The CDR3 loop is CSVESGTDSYEQYF. In nucleotides, the CDR3 is TGCAGCGTTGAATCCGGGACGGACTCCTACGAGCAGTACTTC.

The chain couples TRBV6-1 to TRBJ2-1, with 8 bases identical to TRBD2. V dropped 2 bases and J dropped 10; count of bases not matched to a gene: 4. This CDR3 spans 13 amino acids. Germline values: CDR1 MNHNS, CDR2 SASEGT. In DNA form, the CDR3 reads TGTGCCAGCAGTGAACGGACTAGCAGCGAGCAGTTCTTC. Translation: CASSERTSSEQFF.

This clonotype showed up just a few times. The genes are TRBV12-3 or TRBV12-4 and TRBJ1-1, with TRBD1 matching 8 bases. CDR3 size: 16 residues. V lost 6 bases and J lost 5; bases outside the gene matches: 14. This CDR3 is CASRPLTGTGRTEAFF. As DNA, the CDR3 is TGTGCCAGCAGGCCCCTAACCGGGACAGGTAGGACTGAAGCTTTCTTT.

Only one count was recorded for this clonotype. The chain recombines TRBV28 with TRBJ2-7; TRBD1 aligns across 9 bases. Looked up from germline, CDR1 is MDHEN and CDR2 is SYDVKM. V lost 3 bases and J lost 3; bases outside the gene matches: 15. CDR3 size: 18 residues. Here the CDR3 DNA reads TGTGCCAGCAGTTTTCCCGTTTTTGGGGACAGGGCAGTCTACGAGCAGTACTTC. This gives the protein CASSFPVFGDRAVYEQYF.

The CDR3 loop reads CASSTQPRGPNEKLFF. In DNA, the CDR3 is TGCGCCAGCAGCACCCAACCCCGGGGCCCTAATGAAAAACTGTTTTTT. The chain links TRBV5-1 to TRBJ1-4; a possible D gene is TRBD1 (5 bases). Germline CDR1 is SGHRS and CDR2 is YFSETQ. Trimming took 4 bases from V and 3 from J, leaving 16 bases between them. The CDR3 runs 16 residues.

The table lists this clonotype with many counts. The V call is TRBV20-1, the J call TRBJ2-5, with D uncertain. The CDR3 is made up of 15 amino acids. Germline V gene lookup returns CDR1 DFQATT and CDR2 SNEGSKA (reference sequence). Trimming cost V 5 bases and J 4 bases, with 20 bases left between them. CDR3 region: CSARPSASVRETQYF. As DNA, the CDR3 is TGCAGTGCTCGACCCTCAGCATCAGTCCGAGAGACCCAGTACTTC.

This clonotype was seen more than once but under ten times. The chain joins TRBV4-3 to TRBJ2-1; tentatively, D is TRBD1 or TRBD2 (5 bases each). Germline-derived CDR1 and CDR2 are LGHNA and YSLEER. The V gene lost 0 bases and the J gene lost 5 bases, with 14 bases spanning the gap. This CDR3 is 16 amino acids long. In DNA, the CDR3 is TGCGCCAGCAGCCAAGACCGTGCAGGGAGTAACAATGAGCAGTTCTTC. Translated, it gives CASSQDRAGSNNEQFF.

The chain carries TRBV7-6 and TRBJ2-1; D could derive from TRBD1 or TRBD2 (7 bases each). Deletions cut 2 bases from V and 4 bases from J, with 30 bases between. The germline gives CDR1 SGHVS, CDR2 FNYEAQ. The CDR3 covers 21 residues. CDR3 amino acids: CASSLTLQGWASGRSYNEQFF. The DNA for the CDR3 is TGTGCCAGCAGCTTAACGCTACAGGGGTGGGCTAGCGGCAGATCTTACAATGAGCAGTTCTTC.

The chain links TRBV28 to TRBJ2-3, with 10 bases that match TRBD2. This CDR3 region has 18 residues. With 2 bases clipped from V and 10 bases from J, the junction kept 18 bases outside the gene matches. The germline V gene has CDR1 MDHEN and CDR2 SYDVKM. Here the CDR3 reads CASSLPSSSSGSTHPQYF. The CDR3 nucleotides are TGTGCCAGCAGTTTACCCTCCTCCTCTAGCGGGAGCACCCATCCGCAGTATTTT. Full variable domain (rest looked up from reference TRBV28 and TRBJ2-3): DVKVTQSSRYLVKRTGEKVFLECVQDMDHENMFWYRQDPGLGLRLIYFSYDVKMKEKGDIPEGYSVSREKKERFSLILESASTNQTSMYLCASSLPSSSSGSTHPQYFGPGTRLTVL.

This clonotype turned up a few times. The chain recombines TRBV24-1 with TRBJ1-5; D is possibly TRBD1 (5 bases). From germline, CDR1 is KGHDR and CDR2 SFDVKD. V gave up 4 bases and J gave up 7 bases, with 16 bases separating them. The CDR3 consists of 15 residues. This chain's CDR3 is CATSDSTGGGQPQHF. The CDR3 DNA is TGTGCCACCAGTGACAGCACTGGGGGGGGACAGCCCCAGCATTTT.

The chain has TRBV10-3 and TRBJ2-1; no firm D call. CDR1 is ENHRY, CDR2 SYGVKD, per germline. This CDR3 is 13 amino acids long. Trimming stripped 4 bases from V and 7 bases from J, with 11 bases between. CDR3 DNA sequence: TGTGCCATCAGTGTTTACGGAGTGAATGAGCAGTTCTTC. Residues: CAISVYGVNEQFF.

CDR3 nucleotides: TGTGCCAGCAGTTTAGCGGCAAGGGCCATTCAGTACTTC. This gives the protein CASSLAARAIQYF. The rearrangement uses TRBV12-3 or TRBV12-4 and TRBJ2-4, with D uncertain. V was trimmed by 0 bases and J by 9 bases, leaving 9 bases between them. This CDR3 is 13 amino acids long.

In its sample, this clonotype was seen many times. V is TRBV28 and J is TRBJ1-1; 8 positions agree with TRBD1. Germline V gene lookup returns CDR1 MDHEN and CDR2 SYDVKM. V dropped 6 bases and J dropped 4; count of bases not matched to a gene: 7. The CDR3 spans 14 residues. The CDR3 region has the DNA TGTGCCAGCAGGAATCCGACAGGGGCCACTGAAGCTTTCTTT. Translated: CASRNPTGATEAFF.

This clonotype came up many times. The J gene is TRBJ2-7, the V gene TRBV4-3; D ambiguous. Germline V gene sequence: CDR1 LGHNA, CDR2 YSLEER. This CDR3 is 15 amino acids long. Trimming shortened V by 0 bases and J by 2 bases, and 11 bases separated the two germline ends. The CDR3: CASSQDWPGAYEQYF. CDR3 DNA: TGCGCCAGCAGCCAAGATTGGCCAGGCGCCTACGAGCAGTACTTC.

This chain connects TRBV29-1 to TRBJ2-5; 8 bases fit TRBD2. The junction had 7 bases not matched to a gene; V was cut back by 0 bases and J by 1 base. Germline V lookup: CDR1 SQVTM, CDR2 ANQGSEA. The CDR3 runs 16 residues. The CDR3 reads CSVEDGTRLVQETQYF. DNA for the CDR3: TGCAGCGTTGAAGATGGGACTAGATTGGTCCAAGAGACCCAGTACTTC.

This clonotype was detected only a few times. The CDR3 DNA follows: TGCAGCGTTGGCAGGGGGAACACCGGGGAGCTGTTTTTT. It encodes CSVGRGNTGELFF. The rearrangement joins TRBV29-1 to TRBJ2-2, with a tentative D call TRBD1 (6 bases). V was trimmed by 4 bases and J by 1 base, leaving 7 bases between them. CDR3 length equals 13 residues. CDR1 is SQVTM and CDR2 is ANQGSEA in the germline V gene.